This entry concerns a single T cell receptor (beta chain). The source of the sample is a study of PD-L1 blockade in urothelial cancer. The CDR3 spans 14 residues. Trimming cost V 2 bases and J 3 bases, with 10 bases left between them. Germline CDR1 SGHAT, CDR2 FQNNGV. Assay: immunoSEQ multiplex PCR; the TCRdb copy retains only in-frame clones and omits some. Found here are approximately 58,000 clones, approximately 80% of them singletons; the top ten hold approximately 4%. This chain joins TRBV11-2 and TRBJ2-5; perhaps TRBD1 as D (5 bases). This receptor was identified in an older man with urothelial cancer. The sequencing here drew on PBMCs, taken around atezolizumab (anti-PD-L1) treatment. CDR3 in DNA: TGTGCCAGCAGCTTACACAGGTCGGAAGAGACCCAGTACTTC. The encoded protein is CASSLHRSEETQYF. Using reference TRBV11-2 and TRBJ2-5 for the parts outside the CDR3, the full variable domain is EAGVAQSPRYKIIEKRQSVAFWCNPISGHATLYWYQQILGQGPKLLIQFQNNGVVDDSQLPKDRFSAERLKGVDSTLKIQPAKLEDSAVYLCASSLHRSEETQYFGPGTRLLVL.